One sample yielded the 32 T cell receptor beta chains listed below, sequenced in a study of blood T cells in healthy people across ages. Primers used in a second PCR of about 6 to 11 cycles were a sample-barcoded 5' primer and a J-beta primer mix. Using its own MiXCR run on the 5' RACE reads, TCRdb lists one record per CDR3 protein. The table records over 600,000 distinct CDR3 sequences, approximately 53% of them present only once. Material for sequencing was blood. These TCRs come from a man aged 35-49 years in good health.

The chain couples TRBV29-1 to TRBJ2-1; 9 bases agree with TRBD2. There are 15 residues in the CDR3. The germline V gene encodes CDR1 SQVTM and CDR2 ANQGSEA. V shed 3 bases, J shed 5 bases, and the junction held 8 bases outside the gene matches. CDR3 sequence: CSVDGAGGPHNEQFF. CDR3 DNA: TGCAGCGTTGATGGAGCGGGGGGCCCCCACAATGAGCAGTTCTTC.

The rearrangement joins TRBV9 to TRBJ1-2, with D perhaps TRBD1 (5 bases). This CDR3 comprises 15 residues. The germline V gene encodes CDR1 SGDLS and CDR2 YYNGEE. Trimming pared 0 bases from V and 5 bases from J, leaving 14 bases between. The CDR3 DNA reads as TGTGCCAGCAGCGTAGATATTTCGGGACCTTATGGCTACACCTTC. It codes for CASSVDISGPYGYTF.

This clonotype occurred a few times. The chain employs TRBV10-3 and TRBJ2-5; D is unresolved. CDR1 is ENHRY and CDR2 is SYGVKD in the germline V gene. The CDR3 has 13 amino acids. Between the trimmed V and J ends, which lost 0 bases and 5 bases, there was a span of 7 bases. This CDR3 is CAISESSYETQYF. CDR3 bases: TGTGCCATCAGTGAGTCAAGCTATGAGACCCAGTACTTC.

The chain couples TRBV20-1 to TRBJ2-5; no definite D call. Germline V gene lookup returns CDR1 DFQATT and CDR2 SNEGSKA (reference sequence). The CDR3 runs 14 residues. Trimming removed 3 bases from V and 1 base from J, with 12 bases in between. The CDR3 protein is CSASTVLPQETQYF. As DNA, the CDR3 is TGCAGTGCTAGTACTGTCCTACCCCAAGAGACCCAGTACTTC.

This rearrangement joins TRBV12-3 or TRBV12-4 to TRBJ1-1, with a weak D call TRBD1 (5 bases). The CDR3 is 14 residues long. Trimming shortened V by 4 bases and J by 1 base, and 10 bases separated the two germline ends. CDR3 in amino acids: CASSSRRENTEAFF. CDR3 DNA sequence: TGTGCCAGCAGTTCCCGCAGGGAGAACACTGAAGCTTTCTTT.

The chain has TRBV7-2 and TRBJ1-6; D gene unclear. This CDR3 spans 17 amino acids. Germline V gene data show CDR1 as SGHTA and CDR2 as FQGNSA. V was shortened by 1 base and J by 0 bases, with 10 bases between the two germline ends. The CDR3 DNA is TGTGCCAGCAGCTTAGGGCCGAACCTCTCCTATAATTCACCCCTCCACTTT. It specifies CASSLGPNLSYNSPLHF.

The chain carries TRBV10-3 and TRBJ1-2; 10 bases fit TRBD1. Germline trimming cut 2 bases from V and 4 bases from J; bases unmatched to any gene: 7. Germline CDR1 reads ENHRY; CDR2 reads SYGVKD. This CDR3 spans 16 amino acids. The CDR3 loop reads CAISEGRDRGGYGYTF. The CDR3 coding sequence is TGTGCCATCAGTGAGGGTCGGGACAGGGGCGGCTATGGCTACACCTTC.

This clonotype came up a few times. The rearrangement links TRBV4-3 to TRBJ2-3; D is uncertain. The CDR3 runs to 15 residues. V dropped 0 bases and J dropped 3 bases, with 10 bases sitting between them. Germline assignment: CDR1 LGHNA and CDR2 YSLEER. This CDR3 is CASSQDQLGTDTQYF. CDR3 bases: TGCGCCAGCAGCCAAGATCAGCTAGGAACAGATACGCAGTATTTT.

The rearrangement links TRBV9 to TRBJ2-7; 8 bases are shared with TRBD2. Gene TRBJ2-5 matches the end of the DNA better, so the J call may be wrong. This CDR3 spans 19 amino acids. Germline assignment: CDR1 SGDLS and CDR2 YYNGEE. The CDR3 region has the DNA TGTGCCAGCAGCCATAGCTACTGGGCGGGAGGACACATAGAGAAGACCCAGTACTTC. Protein: CASSHSYWAGGHIEKTQYF.

This clonotype has a count of ten or more. V usage is TRBV6-6 and J usage is TRBJ2-5; D may be TRBD2 (5 bases). V lost 8 bases to trimming and J lost 5 bases, with 9 bases between them. This CDR3 spans 11 amino acids. Germline-derived CDR1 and CDR2 are MNHNY and SVGAGI (reference sequence). CDR3 amino acids: CASLARETQYF. The CDR3 region has the DNA TGTGCCAGCTTAGCGCGGGAGACCCAGTACTTC.

The chain has TRBV29-1 and TRBJ1-1; the match to TRBD1 covers 8 bases. V dropped 4 bases and J dropped 4; count of bases not matched to a gene: 14. This CDR3 contains 16 residues. The V gene's germline CDR1 is SQVTM and CDR2 ANQGSEA. The CDR3 protein is CSVVRDHRGKRTEAFF. CDR3 sequence (DNA): TGCAGCGTTGTACGGGACCACAGGGGGAAACGCACTGAAGCTTTCTTT.

The rearrangement uses TRBV11-2 and TRBJ2-3; D possibly uses TRBD1 or TRBD2 (5 bases each). Germline V gene lookup returns CDR1 SGHAT and CDR2 FQNNGV. The CDR3 is 16 residues long. The V end lost 5 bases, the J end lost 1 base, and 16 bases lay between the germline ends. CDR3: CASSPGFERGTDTQYF. In DNA form, the CDR3 reads TGTGCCAGCAGCCCAGGGTTTGAGAGGGGCACAGATACGCAGTATTTT.

On this clonotype itself: With a much larger clone just one base away, this may be a read error. V is TRBV5-4 and J is TRBJ2-7, with a possible D match to TRBD2 (6 bases). V was cut by 4 bases and J by 9 bases, with 11 bases left in between. CDR1 is SGHNT and CDR2 is YYREEE in the germline V gene (reference sequence). This CDR3 comprises 11 residues. In nucleotides, the CDR3 is TGTGCCAGCAGCCTAAAGGAGGGGCAGTACTTC. The encoded protein is CASSLKEGQYF.

This clonotype was seen a single time. This chain connects TRBV5-1 to TRBJ1-4; D unclear. From germline, CDR1 is SGHRS and CDR2 YFSETQ. This CDR3 has 17 residues. Between the trimmed V and J ends, which lost 1 base and 7 bases, there was a span of 20 bases. The CDR3, as DNA: TGCGCCAGCAGCTTGTCAACCATGGTGACCGGGAGTGAAAAACTGTTTTTT. Its translation: CASSLSTMVTGSEKLFF.

This sequence joins TRBV5-1 and TRBJ2-7, with a possible D match to TRBD2 (6 bases). V dropped 4 bases and J dropped 6 bases, with 14 bases sitting between them. Germline V gives CDR1 SGHRS, CDR2 YFSETQ. CDR3 length: 13 amino acids. CDR3 coding DNA: TGCGCCAGCAGCCGTTTTAGCGGTAGCGAGCAGTACTTC. It is translated as CASSRFSGSEQYF.

The V and J genes are TRBV29-1 and TRBJ2-3, with 15 positions matching TRBD2. The CDR3 is 17 residues long. Germline CDR1 is SQVTM and CDR2 is ANQGSEA. The V gene end was trimmed by 4 bases and the J gene end by 5 bases; junction bases not matched to a gene: 10. This CDR3 reads CSVVGFGTSGRIDTQYF. DNA for the CDR3: TGCAGCGTTGTGGGGTTCGGGACTAGCGGGAGGATAGATACGCAGTATTTT.

This clonotype was seen a few times. The rearrangement uses TRBV28 and TRBJ1-2; 7 nucleotides align to TRBD1. This CDR3 has 14 amino acids. From germline, CDR1 is MDHEN and CDR2 SYDVKM. The V gene end was trimmed by 4 bases and the J gene end by 6 bases; junction bases not matched to a gene: 8. In DNA form, the CDR3 reads TGTGCCAGCAGTTGGAACAGGGGATCTGATGGCTACACCTTC. It translates to CASSWNRGSDGYTF.

The J gene is TRBJ2-1, the V gene TRBV29-1, with 8 bases that match TRBD2. Losses at the gene ends were 4 bases for V and 4 bases for J; bases not matched to a gene: 6. This CDR3 region has 14 residues. The germline V gene has CDR1 SQVTM and CDR2 ANQGSEA. The CDR3 region is CSVVGREVYNEQFF. As DNA, the CDR3 is TGCAGCGTTGTTGGGCGGGAGGTTTACAATGAGCAGTTCTTC.

The rearrangement joins TRBV20-1 to TRBJ2-1; tentatively, D is TRBD1 (6 bases). Germline CDR1 is DFQATT and CDR2 is SNEGSKA (reference sequence). CDR3 length: 15 residues. Trimming shortened V by 6 bases and J by 7 bases, and 22 bases separated the two germline ends. CDR3 in DNA: TGCAGTGCCACCCTGGACAGTCGGACCTCAAATGAGCAGTTCTTC. Amino acids: CSATLDSRTSNEQFF.

The J gene is TRBJ2-5, the V gene TRBV12-3 or TRBV12-4, with TRBD1 as a possible D gene (6 bases). This CDR3 is built from 14 residues. V lost 3 bases to trimming and J lost 4 bases, with 12 bases between them. CDR3 sequence (DNA): TGTGCCAGCAGTTTCGAGGGGGTAATAGAGACCCAGTACTTC. Its protein product is CASSFEGVIETQYF.

A few counts support this clonotype. The chain has TRBV4-3 and TRBJ2-3; D might be TRBD2 (5 bases). V lost 0 bases, J lost 1 base, and 11 bases lay in between. CDR3 length equals 16 residues. From germline, CDR1 is LGHNA and CDR2 YSLEER. This chain's CDR3 is CASSQDRAGGTDTQYF. CDR3 coding DNA: TGCGCCAGCAGCCAAGATCGGGCCGGGGGCACAGATACGCAGTATTTT.

This chain uses TRBV12-5 with TRBJ2-6; D gene uncertain. V was clipped by 3 bases and J by 2 bases, with 8 bases between them. The CDR3 has 15 residues. Per the germline V gene, CDR1 is LGHNT and CDR2 is FRNRAP. CDR3 coding DNA: TGTGCTAGTGGTTTTGGGGTTACTGGGGCCAACGTCCTGACTTTC. Translated, it gives CASGFGVTGANVLTF.

The count of this clonotype is one. This chain uses TRBV5-1 with TRBJ2-7, with unresolved D. The end of the DNA is better explained by TRBJ2-4, so the J call may be wrong. The CDR3 consists of 15 residues. Germline CDR1 SGHRS, CDR2 YFSETQ. CDR3 nucleotides: TGCGCCAGCAGCTTGCCCGGTGAAGGGCAAAACATTCAGTACTTC. It is translated as CASSLPGEGQNIQYF.

The chain couples TRBV6-6 to TRBJ2-5; TRBD1 aligns across 9 bases. Germline V gene sequence: CDR1 MNHNY, CDR2 SVGAGI (reference sequence). The CDR3 runs 14 residues. The ends lost 5 bases at V and 5 bases at J; junction bases unmatched: 6. The CDR3 sequence: CASSTQGAGETQYF. In nucleotides, the CDR3 is TGTGCCAGCAGTACACAGGGGGCTGGGGAGACCCAGTACTTC.

J is TRBJ2-1 and V is TRBV27, with 9 bases that match TRBD2. Germline-derived CDR1 and CDR2 are MNHEY and SMNVEV (reference sequence). The CDR3 runs 13 residues. V gave up 8 bases and J gave up 10 bases; unmatched junction bases: 9. The CDR3 spells CASCGASGKEQFF. The CDR3 nucleotides read TGTGCCAGCTGTGGGGCTAGCGGGAAAGAGCAGTTCTTC.

This clonotype was seen once. This chain connects TRBV12-3 or TRBV12-4 to TRBJ2-1; TRBD2 agrees at 10 bases. J was trimmed by 4 bases and V by 4 bases; bases with no gene match: 4. The CDR3 consists of 15 residues. CDR3 region: CASSSRLAGYNEQFF. Written as DNA, the CDR3 is TGTGCCAGCAGTTCGAGACTAGCGGGTTACAATGAGCAGTTCTTC.

This chain links TRBV5-5 with TRBJ2-5, with 9 bases fitting TRBD2. TRBJ2-7 matches the DNA end more closely, so the J call is doubtful. There are 15 residues in the CDR3. The V gene's germline CDR1 is SGHKS and CDR2 YYEKEE (reference sequence). CDR3 in DNA: TGTGCCAGCAGCAGGGAGGCTAGCGGGATCAACGAGCAGTACTTC. The encoded protein is CASSREASGINEQYF.

With regard to this clonotype: A read error is possible here, since a much larger clone lies one base away. This chain connects TRBV5-6 to TRBJ2-5, with TRBD2 as a possible D gene (6 bases). Germline CDR1 is SGHDT and CDR2 is YYEEEE. This CDR3 is 13 amino acids long. With 4 bases removed from V and 5 bases from J, the gap between germline ends came to 12 bases. The CDR3 loop reads CASSATGGETQYF. In DNA form, the CDR3 reads TGTGCCAGCAGCGCTACAGGAGGGGAGACCCAGTACTTC.

The V gene is TRBV12-3 or TRBV12-4, the J gene TRBJ1-2; D gene uncertain. The CDR3 covers 13 residues. V lost 3 bases to trimming and J lost 1 base, with 6 bases between them. CDR3 sequence reads: CASSFLGNYGYTF. CDR3 DNA sequence: TGTGCCAGCAGTTTTTTGGGTAACTATGGCTACACCTTC.

The chain couples TRBV28 to TRBJ2-7, with TRBD2 matching 11 bases. The trim removed 5 bases at V and 3 bases at J, leaving 9 bases unmatched. CDR3 length: 16 amino acids. The germline gives CDR1 MDHEN, CDR2 SYDVKM. DNA for the CDR3: TGTGCCAGCAGTCCCCAGGTTAGCGGGAGGGTCTACGAGCAGTACTTC. This translates into CASSPQVSGRVYEQYF.

The V and J genes are TRBV7-2 and TRBJ2-3; D is unresolved. The CDR3 loop spans 14 amino acids. V gave up 5 bases and J gave up 6 bases, with 15 bases separating them. CDR1 and CDR2 (germline): SGHTA, FQGNSA. CDR3 coding DNA: TGTGCCAGCAGCCCGATTCAGACGCGGGATACGCAGTATTTT. It codes for CASSPIQTRDTQYF.

The CDR3 spells CASSPDLGTLADTQYF. The CDR3, as DNA: TGTGCCAGCAGCCCGGACCTCGGGACTCTGGCAGATACGCAGTATTTT. This rearrangement joins TRBV5-6 to TRBJ2-3; weak D call: TRBD2 (6 bases). Germline V lookup: CDR1 SGHDT, CDR2 YYEEEE. V was shortened by 4 bases and J by 4 bases, with 19 bases between the two germline ends. CDR3 length: 16 residues.